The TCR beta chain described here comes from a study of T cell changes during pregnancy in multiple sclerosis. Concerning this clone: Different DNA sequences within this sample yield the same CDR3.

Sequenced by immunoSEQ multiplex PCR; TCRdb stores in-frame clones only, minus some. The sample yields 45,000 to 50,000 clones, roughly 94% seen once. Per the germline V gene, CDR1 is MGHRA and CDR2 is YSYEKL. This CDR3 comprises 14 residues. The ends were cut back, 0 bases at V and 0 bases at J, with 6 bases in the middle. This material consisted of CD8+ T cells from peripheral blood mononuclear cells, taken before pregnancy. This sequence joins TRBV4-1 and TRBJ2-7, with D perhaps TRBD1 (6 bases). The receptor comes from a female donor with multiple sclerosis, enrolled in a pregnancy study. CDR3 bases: TGCGCCAGCAGCCAAGACAGGGGCTCCTACGAGCAGTACTTC. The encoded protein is CASSQDRGSYEQYF.